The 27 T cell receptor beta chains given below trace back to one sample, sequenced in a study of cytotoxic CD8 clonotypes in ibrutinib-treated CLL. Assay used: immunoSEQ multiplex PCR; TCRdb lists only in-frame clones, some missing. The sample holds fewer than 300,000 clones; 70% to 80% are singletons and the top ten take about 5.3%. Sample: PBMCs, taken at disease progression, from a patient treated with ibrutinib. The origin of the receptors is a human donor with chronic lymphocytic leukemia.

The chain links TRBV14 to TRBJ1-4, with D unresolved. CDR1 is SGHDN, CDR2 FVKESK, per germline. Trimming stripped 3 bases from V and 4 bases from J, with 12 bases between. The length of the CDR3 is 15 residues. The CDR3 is CASSHGGVFNEKLFF. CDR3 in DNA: TGTGCCAGCAGCCACGGTGGAGTGTTTAATGAAAAACTGTTTTTT.

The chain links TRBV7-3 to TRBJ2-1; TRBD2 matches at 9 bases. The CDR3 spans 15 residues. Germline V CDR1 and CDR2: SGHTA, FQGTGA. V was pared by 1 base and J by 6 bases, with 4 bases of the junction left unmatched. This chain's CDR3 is CASSLSGTSFNEQFF. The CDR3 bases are TGTGCCAGCAGCTTAAGTGGGACTAGCTTCAATGAGCAGTTCTTC.

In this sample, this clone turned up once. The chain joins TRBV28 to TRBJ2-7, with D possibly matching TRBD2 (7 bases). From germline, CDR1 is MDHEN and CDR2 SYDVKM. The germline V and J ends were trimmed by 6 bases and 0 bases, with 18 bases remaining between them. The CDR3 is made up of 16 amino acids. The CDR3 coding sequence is TGTGCCAGCAGCGGAGGGGGGGGCCCCTACTCCTACGAGCAGTACTTC. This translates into CASSGGGGPYSYEQYF.

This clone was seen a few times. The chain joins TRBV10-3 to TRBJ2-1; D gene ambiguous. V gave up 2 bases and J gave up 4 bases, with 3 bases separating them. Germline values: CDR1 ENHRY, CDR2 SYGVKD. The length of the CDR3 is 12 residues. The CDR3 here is CAISEKYNEQFF. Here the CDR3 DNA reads TGTGCCATCAGTGAGAAGTACAATGAGCAGTTCTTC.

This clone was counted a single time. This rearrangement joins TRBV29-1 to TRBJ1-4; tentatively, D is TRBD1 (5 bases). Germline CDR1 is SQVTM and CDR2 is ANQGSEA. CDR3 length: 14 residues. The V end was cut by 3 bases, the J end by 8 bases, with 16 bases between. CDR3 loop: CSVDQPGSTEKLFF. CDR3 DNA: TGCAGCGTTGATCAGCCAGGGTCGACCGAAAAACTGTTTTTT.

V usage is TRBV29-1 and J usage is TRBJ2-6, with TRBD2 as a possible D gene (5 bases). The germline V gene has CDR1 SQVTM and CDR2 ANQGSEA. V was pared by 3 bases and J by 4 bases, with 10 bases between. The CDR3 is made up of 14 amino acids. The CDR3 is CSVERGSGANVLTF. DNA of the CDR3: TGCAGCGTTGAGCGAGGGTCGGGGGCCAACGTCCTGACTTTC.

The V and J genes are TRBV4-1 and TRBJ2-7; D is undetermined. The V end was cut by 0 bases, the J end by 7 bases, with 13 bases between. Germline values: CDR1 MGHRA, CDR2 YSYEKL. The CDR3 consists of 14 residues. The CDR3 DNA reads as TGCGCCAGCAGCCAAGATGCGGCCCGCTTAGAGCAGTACTTC. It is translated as CASSQDAARLEQYF.

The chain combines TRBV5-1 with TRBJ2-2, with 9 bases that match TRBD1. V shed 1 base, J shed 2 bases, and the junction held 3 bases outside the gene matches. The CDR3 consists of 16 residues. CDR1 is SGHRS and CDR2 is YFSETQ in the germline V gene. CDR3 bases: TGCGCCAGCAGCTTGCAGGACAGGGGAAACACCGGGGAGCTGTTTTTT. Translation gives CASSLQDRGNTGELFF.

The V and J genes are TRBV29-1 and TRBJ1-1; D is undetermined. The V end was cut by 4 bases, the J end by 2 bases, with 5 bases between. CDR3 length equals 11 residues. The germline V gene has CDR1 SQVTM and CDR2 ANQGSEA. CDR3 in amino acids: CSVGYNTEAFF. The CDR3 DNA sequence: TGCAGCGTTGGGTACAACACTGAAGCTTTCTTT.

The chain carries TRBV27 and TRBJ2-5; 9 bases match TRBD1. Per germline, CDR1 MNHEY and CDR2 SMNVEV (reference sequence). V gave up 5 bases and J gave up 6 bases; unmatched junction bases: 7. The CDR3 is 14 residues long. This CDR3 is CASSHGQGIKTQYF. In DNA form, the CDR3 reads TGTGCCAGCAGTCATGGACAGGGGATAAAGACCCAGTACTTC.

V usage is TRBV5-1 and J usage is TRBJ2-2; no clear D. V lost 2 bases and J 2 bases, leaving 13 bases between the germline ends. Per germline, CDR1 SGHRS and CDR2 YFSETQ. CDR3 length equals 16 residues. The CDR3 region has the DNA TGCGCCAGCAGCTTACGAGACCGCCTAAACACCGGGGAGCTGTTTTTT. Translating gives CASSLRDRLNTGELFF.

The DNA of the CDR3 is TGTGCCAGCAGCGCCCGTTTCTACAATGAGCAGTTCTTC. It codes for CASSARFYNEQFF. The J gene is TRBJ2-1, the V gene TRBV11-2; D uncertain. Germline loops: CDR1 SGHAT, CDR2 FQNNGV. Trimming took 5 bases from V and 3 from J, leaving 8 bases between them. CDR3 size: 13 residues.

This CDR3 reads CASGLLAVPRGHYEQYF. CDR3 coding DNA: TGTGCTAGTGGTTTGCTAGCCGTCCCCAGGGGGCACTACGAGCAGTACTTC. This chain joins TRBV12-5 and TRBJ2-7, with 8 bases that match TRBD1. CDR1 is LGHNT, CDR2 FRNRAP, per germline. V trimming: 2 bases; J trimming: 3 bases; junction bases outside the gene matches: 12. The CDR3 is 17 amino acids.

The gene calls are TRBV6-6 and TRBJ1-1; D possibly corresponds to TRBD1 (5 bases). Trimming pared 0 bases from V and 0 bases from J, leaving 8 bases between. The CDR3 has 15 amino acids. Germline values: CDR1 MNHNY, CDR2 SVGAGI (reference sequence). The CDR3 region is CASSYSGLMNTEAFF. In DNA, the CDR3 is TGTGCCAGCAGTTACTCGGGGCTCATGAACACTGAAGCTTTCTTT.

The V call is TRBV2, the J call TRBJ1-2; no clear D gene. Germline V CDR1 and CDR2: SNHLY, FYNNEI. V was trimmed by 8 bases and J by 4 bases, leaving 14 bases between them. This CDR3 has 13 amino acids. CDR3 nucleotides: TGTGCCAGCCGACACCGGCCAACCTATGGCTACACCTTC. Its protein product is CASRHRPTYGYTF.

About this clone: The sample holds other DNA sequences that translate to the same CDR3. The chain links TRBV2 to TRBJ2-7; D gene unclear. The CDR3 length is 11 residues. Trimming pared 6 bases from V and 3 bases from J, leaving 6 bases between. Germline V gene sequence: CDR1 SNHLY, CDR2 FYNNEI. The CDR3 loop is CASSFDYEQYF. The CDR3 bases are TGTGCCAGCAGCTTTGACTACGAGCAGTACTTC.

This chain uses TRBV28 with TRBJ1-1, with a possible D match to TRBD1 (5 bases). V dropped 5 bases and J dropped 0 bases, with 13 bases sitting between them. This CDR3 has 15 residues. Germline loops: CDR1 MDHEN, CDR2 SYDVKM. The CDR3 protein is CASSESRGMNTEAFF. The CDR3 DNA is TGTGCCAGCAGTGAATCTCGGGGGATGAACACTGAAGCTTTCTTT.

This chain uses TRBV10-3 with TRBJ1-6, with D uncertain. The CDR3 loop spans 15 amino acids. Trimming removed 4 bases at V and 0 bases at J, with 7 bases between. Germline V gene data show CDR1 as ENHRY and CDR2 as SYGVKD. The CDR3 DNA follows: TGTGCCATCAGTGGGTCAAGCTCCTATAATTCACCCCTCCACTTT. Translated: CAISGSSSYNSPLHF.

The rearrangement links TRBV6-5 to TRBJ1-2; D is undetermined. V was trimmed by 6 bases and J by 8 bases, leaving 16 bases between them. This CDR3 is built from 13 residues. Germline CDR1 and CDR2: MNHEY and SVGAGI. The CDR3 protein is CASSPPWSEGYTF. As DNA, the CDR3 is TGTGCCAGCAGCCCACCCTGGAGCGAAGGCTACACCTTC.

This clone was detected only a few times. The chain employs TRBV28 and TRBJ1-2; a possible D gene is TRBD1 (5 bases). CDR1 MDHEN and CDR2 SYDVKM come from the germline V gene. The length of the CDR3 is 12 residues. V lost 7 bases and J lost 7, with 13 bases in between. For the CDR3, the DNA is TGTGCCAGCAACCTTGGAGGGGTTGGCTACACCTTC. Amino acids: CASNLGGVGYTF.

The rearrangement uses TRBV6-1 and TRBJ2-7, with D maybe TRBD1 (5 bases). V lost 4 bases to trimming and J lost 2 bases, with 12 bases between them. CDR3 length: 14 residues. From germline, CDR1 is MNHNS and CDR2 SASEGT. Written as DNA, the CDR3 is TGTGCCAGCAGTGCTTTGACAGTACCCTACGAGCAGTACTTC. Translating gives CASSALTVPYEQYF.

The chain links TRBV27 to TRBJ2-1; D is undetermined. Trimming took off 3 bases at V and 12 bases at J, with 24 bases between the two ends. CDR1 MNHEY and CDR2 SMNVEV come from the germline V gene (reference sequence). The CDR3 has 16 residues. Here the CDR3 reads CASSFRSLPLSLVQFF. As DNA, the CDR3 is TGTGCCAGCAGTTTCCGATCATTACCGCTGTCTTTGGTGCAGTTCTTC.

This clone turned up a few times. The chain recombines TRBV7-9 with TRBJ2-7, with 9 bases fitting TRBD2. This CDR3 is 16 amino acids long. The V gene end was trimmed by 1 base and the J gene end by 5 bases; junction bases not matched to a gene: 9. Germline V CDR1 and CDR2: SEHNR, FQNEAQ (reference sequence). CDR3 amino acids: CASSLVAGDRSDEQYF. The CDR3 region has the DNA TGTGCCAGCAGCTTAGTAGCGGGAGATCGTTCTGACGAGCAGTACTTC. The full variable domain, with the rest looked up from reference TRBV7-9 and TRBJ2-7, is DTGVSQNPRHKITKRGQNVTFRCDPISEHNRLYWYRQTLGQGPEFLTYFQNEAQLEKSRLLSDRFSAERPKGSFSTLEIQRTEQGDSAMYLCASSLVAGDRSDEQYFGPGTRLTVT.

The CDR3 nucleotides are TGTGCCAGCAGCTTAGTAGGAGGGCCCCAAGAGACCCAGTACTTC. This gives the protein CASSLVGGPQETQYF. The chain links TRBV7-6 to TRBJ2-5; perhaps TRBD2 as D (6 bases). This CDR3 spans 15 amino acids. Germline V gives CDR1 SGHVS, CDR2 FNYEAQ. V was clipped by 1 base and J by 1 base, with 10 bases between them.

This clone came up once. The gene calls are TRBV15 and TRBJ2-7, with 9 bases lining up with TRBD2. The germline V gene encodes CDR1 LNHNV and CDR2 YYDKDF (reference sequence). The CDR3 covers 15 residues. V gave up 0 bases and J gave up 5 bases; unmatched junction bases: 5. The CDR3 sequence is CATSRDPGTSNEQYF. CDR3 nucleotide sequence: TGTGCCACCAGCAGAGATCCGGGGACTAGCAACGAGCAGTACTTC.

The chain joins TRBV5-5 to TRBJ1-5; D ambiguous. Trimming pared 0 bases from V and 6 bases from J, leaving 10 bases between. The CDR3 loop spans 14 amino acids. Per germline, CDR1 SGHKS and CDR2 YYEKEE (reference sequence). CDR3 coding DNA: TGTGCCAGCAGCTTGGGGCAATTTGGTCAGCCCCAGCATTTT. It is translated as CASSLGQFGQPQHF. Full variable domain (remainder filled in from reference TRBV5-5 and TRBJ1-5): DAGVTQSPTHLIKTRGQQVTLRCSPISGHKSVSWYQQVLGQGPQFIFQYYEKEERGRGNFPDRFSARQFPNYSSELNVNALLLGDSALYLCASSLGQFGQPQHFGDGTRLSIL.

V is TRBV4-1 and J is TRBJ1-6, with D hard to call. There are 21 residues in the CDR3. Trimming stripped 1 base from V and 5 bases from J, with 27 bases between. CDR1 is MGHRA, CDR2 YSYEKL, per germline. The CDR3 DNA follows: TGCGCCAGCAGCCAAGCCCTATGGCCGGAGCGGAATCGCCTGCATAATTCACCCCTCCACTTT. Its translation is CASSQALWPERNRLHNSPLHF.